This T cell receptor beta chain was recorded in a study of blood T cell repertoires in COVID-19. Profiling relied on immunoSEQ multiplex PCR, and the TCRdb table lists in-frame clones only, not all of them. Of around 300,000 clones listed, approximately 90% are singletons. The CDR3 consists of 16 residues. CDR1 SGHRS and CDR2 YFSETQ come from the germline V gene. V was pared by 0 bases and J by 0 bases, with 5 bases of the junction left unmatched. This sequence originates from a woman aged 40 to 50 with acute or convalescent COVID-19. The chain combines TRBV5-1 with TRBJ1-1; 7 bases line up with TRBD1. Sequencing was carried out using peripheral blood. The CDR3 reads CASSLGAGGMNTEAFF. CDR3 bases: TGCGCCAGCAGCTTGGGCGCAGGGGGGATGAACACTGAAGCTTTCTTT.